This T cell receptor (beta chain) is drawn from a study of early T cells in non-severe SARS-CoV-2 infection. Germline CDR1 is MDHEN and CDR2 is SYDVKM. V gave up 5 bases and J gave up 1 base, with 18 bases separating them. This CDR3 has 17 amino acids. Via MiXCR, TCRdb re-called the 5' RACE reads, giving one row per CDR3 protein. The sample shows more than 45,000 distinct CDR3 sequences, under 10% of them seen only once. The J gene is TRBJ2-1, the V gene TRBV28, with D possibly matching TRBD2 (5 bases). This TCR was recovered from an adult who was a healthcare worker with PCR-confirmed SARS-CoV-2 infection or an uninfected control (not recorded which). The sample was whole blood. Written as DNA, the CDR3 is TGTGCCAGCAGTCATCCTAGCCGATCAAGGTCCTACAATGAGCAGTTCTTC. Residues: CASSHPSRSRSYNEQFF.